A single sample gave rise to the 9 T cell receptor beta chains below, sequenced in a study of cytomegalovirus exposure and HLA in healthy donors. This PCR relied on a set of 60 Vbeta primers and 13 Jbeta primers. Data came from immunoSEQ multiplex PCR; TCRdb stores just in-frame clones and leaves some out. The sample totals around 210,000 clones. The material sequenced was PBMCs. The receptors derive from a girl between 2 and 10 years old in good health and CMV-seropositive.

V is TRBV14 and J is TRBJ1-3; D not resolved. The CDR3 runs to 11 residues. The V end lost 8 bases, the J end lost 3 bases, and 5 bases lay between the germline ends. Per the germline V gene, CDR1 is SGHDN and CDR2 is FVKESK. CDR3 loop: CASGLGNTIYF. The CDR3 bases are TGTGCCAGCGGGCTTGGAAACACCATATATTTT.

This chain links TRBV27 with TRBJ1-1; TRBD1 agrees at 7 bases. The CDR3 loop spans 15 amino acids. CDR1 and CDR2 (germline): MNHEY, SMNVEV (reference sequence). With 7 bases clipped from V and 9 bases from J, the junction kept 17 bases outside the gene matches. For the CDR3, the DNA is TGTGCCAGCATCCTAAATCTCGGGACAGCTCAGAAAGCTTTCTTT. Its protein is CASILNLGTAQKAFF.

This chain connects TRBV11-2 to TRBJ2-7, with TRBD2 matching over 8 bases. V lost 4 bases to trimming and J lost 4 bases; unmatched junction nucleotides: 9. CDR1 SGHAT and CDR2 FQNNGV come from the germline V gene. This CDR3 contains 15 residues. In nucleotides, the CDR3 is TGTGCCAGCAGCTACGGCGGGACTAGGGAGTACGAGCAGTACTTC. Its translation: CASSYGGTREYEQYF.

The chain's CDR3 is CATSSPGSQETQYF. In DNA form, the CDR3 reads TGTGCCACCAGCTCTCCGGGATCCCAAGAGACCCAGTACTTC. This rearrangement joins TRBV15 to TRBJ2-5; D is possibly TRBD2 (5 bases). The CDR3 length is 14 residues. Germline CDR1 is LNHNV and CDR2 is YYDKDF (reference sequence). The V and J ends lost 5 bases and 1 base respectively, with 11 bases between them.

The chain uses TRBV7-8 and TRBJ2-1; D gene ambiguous. CDR1 is SGHVS, CDR2 FQNEAQ, per germline. CDR3 length equals 13 residues. Trimming removed 1 base from V and 6 bases from J, with 7 bases in between. The CDR3 DNA is TGTGCCAGCAGCTTAGATAGTGGCAATGAGCAGTTCTTC. Protein product: CASSLDSGNEQFF.

The rearrangement links TRBV5-6 to TRBJ2-7; D gene unclear. CDR1 is SGHDT and CDR2 is YYEEEE in the germline V gene. The V end lost 2 bases, the J end lost 3 bases, and 9 bases lay between the germline ends. This CDR3 is 13 amino acids long. The CDR3 DNA follows: TGTGCCAGCAGCTTTGTTGGCCACTACGAGCAGTACTTC. Protein: CASSFVGHYEQYF.

The chain carries TRBV4-1 and TRBJ2-2; 14 bases are a match to TRBD2. CDR1 is MGHRA, CDR2 YSYEKL, per germline. The CDR3 totals 18 residues. V shed 5 bases, J shed 4 bases, and the junction held 9 bases outside the gene matches. CDR3 DNA sequence: TGCGCCAGCAGCGACCCGGGACTAGCGGGAGTTAGCACCGGGGAGCTGTTTTTT. It codes for CASSDPGLAGVSTGELFF.

The chain is built from TRBV5-1 and TRBJ2-1; tentatively, D is TRBD1 (5 bases). Looked up from germline, CDR1 is SGHRS and CDR2 is YFSETQ. Trimming removed 4 bases at V and 1 base at J, with 12 bases between. The CDR3 extends over 15 amino acids. The DNA for the CDR3 is TGCGCCAGCAGCCCTACAGGTGATTCCTACAATGAGCAGTTCTTC. Translation gives CASSPTGDSYNEQFF.

J is TRBJ2-1 and V is TRBV14, with TRBD2 identical over 7 bases. With 1 base clipped from V and 6 bases from J, the junction kept 3 bases outside the gene matches. The CDR3 totals 14 residues. CDR1 and CDR2 (germline): SGHDN, FVKESK. The CDR3 region is CASSQAAGSNEQFF. The CDR3 DNA sequence: TGTGCCAGCAGCCAAGCAGCGGGAAGCAATGAGCAGTTCTTC.